The 5 T cell receptor beta chains reported below all come from one sample, sequenced in a study of early T cells in non-severe SARS-CoV-2 infection. MiXCR, applied by TCRdb to the 5' RACE reads, yields one record per CDR3 protein. The sample lists roughly 51,000 distinct CDR3 sequences; about 7.7% were seen once. Sequences were derived from whole blood, sampled at baseline. These receptors originate from an adult who was a healthcare worker with PCR-confirmed SARS-CoV-2 infection or an uninfected control (not recorded which).

This clonotype showed up just a few times. The rearrangement links TRBV4-2 to TRBJ2-7, with D hard to call. CDR1 and CDR2 (germline): LGHNA, YNFKEQ. This CDR3 has 15 residues. Trimming removed 0 bases at V and 2 bases at J, with 11 bases between. CDR3 sequence (DNA): TGTGCCAGCAGCCAAGATCCCGGAGATACCTACGAGCAGTACTTC. It specifies CASSQDPGDTYEQYF.

This rearrangement joins TRBV7-2 to TRBJ2-7, with TRBD1 matching 7 bases. This CDR3 contains 13 residues. Germline trimming cut 5 bases from V and 7 bases from J; bases unmatched to any gene: 8. Germline V gene lookup returns CDR1 SGHTA and CDR2 FQGNSA. CDR3 sequence (DNA): TGTGCCAGCAGCCTTCACAGGGGTGGGGAGCAGTACTTC. It yields the protein CASSLHRGGEQYF.

The rearrangement links TRBV6-5 to TRBJ1-6; 7 bases agree with TRBD1. CDR3 length: 14 residues. Germline lookup yields CDR1 MNHEY and CDR2 SVGAGI. The J segment lost 8 bases and the V segment lost 6 bases, leaving 7 bases of the junction unmatched. CDR3 DNA sequence: TGTGCCAGCAGACTCACAGGGGAACATTCACCCCTCCACTTT. This sequence encodes CASRLTGEHSPLHF.

This clonotype was recorded many times. J is TRBJ1-1 and V is TRBV5-6; 12 positions agree with TRBD1. Germline V CDR1 and CDR2: SGHDT, YYEEEE. The CDR3 contains 18 residues. With V trimmed by 3 bases and J by 2 bases, 11 bases remained unmatched. CDR3 nucleotide sequence: TGTGCCAGCAGCTCCCTCCCGGGACAGGGGGCCCGAAACACTGAAGCTTTCTTT. Protein sequence: CASSSLPGQGARNTEAFF.

There are many counts of this clonotype. This chain joins TRBV6-6 and TRBJ2-3, with 12 positions matching TRBD2. V shed 6 bases and J 1 base; nucleotides not matched to a gene: 2. Germline V lookup: CDR1 MNHNY, CDR2 SVGAGI (reference sequence). The CDR3 runs 15 residues. The CDR3 region is CASRGLAGRTDTQYF. The CDR3 nucleotides are TGTGCCAGCAGAGGACTAGCGGGACGCACAGATACGCAGTATTTT.